This TCR beta chain appears in the sequencing data of a study of post-analysis software for immune sequencing data. Overall study findings and caveats: Compared against controls, patients with multiple sclerosis displayed significantly lower normalized Chao1 diversity. Compared with controls, patients had more of about 5 TRBV segments, including TRBV5-6, TRBV5-1 and TRBV20-1.

Unique molecular identifiers were built into the TCR beta cDNA libraries. TCRdb re-derived calls from the PCR reads in MiXCR, one entry per CDR3 protein. This sample has fewer than 850,000 distinct CDR3 sequences, with roughly 46% found just once. Germline V gene data show CDR1 as MNHEY and CDR2 as SVGAGI. The CDR3 is made up of 15 amino acids. Trimming cost V 8 bases and J 5 bases; bases outside gene matches: 12. Details on this clonotype: Its antigen is currently unknown.

Sequenced material: blood. The rearrangement links TRBV6-5 to TRBJ2-1, with 7 bases lining up with TRBD2. The clonotype originates from a girl aged 10-17 years with multiple sclerosis. The CDR3 bases are TGTGCCAGCGGGCCGGGACTACCGACCAACAATGAGCAGTTCTTC. It is translated as CASGPGLPTNNEQFF.